The T cell receptor (beta chain) under discussion was sequenced for a study of early T cells in non-severe SARS-CoV-2 infection (dated by TCRdb to the early 2020s). Regarding the complete study: TCR sequencing used bulk RNA from unsorted whole blood, so alpha and beta chains could not be paired. What the study reported, not specific to this receptor: Matching against VDJdb was skewed toward anti-spike CD8 responses, likely underestimated virus-specific expansions, and missed private and CD4 specificities.

A case-control design nested within a healthcare worker cohort in London, UK, was used, with weekly nasopharyngeal swab PCR tests and blood sampling performed. Healthcare workers were enrolled in the week of the UK lockdown, from 23 to 31 March 2020, and were followed every week for up to roughly 16 weeks. This clonotype was counted a few times. What this receptor recognizes is not known. Qualities for individual bases were not recorded, and no much larger clone is one base off. CDR1 and CDR2, looked up from the germline V gene, are MNHEY and SVGAGI. At the junction V is shortened by 5 bases and J by 6 bases; bases outside the gene matches: 2. There are 13 amino acids in the CDR3, from cysteine to phenylalanine inclusive. This entry keeps only the CDR3 DNA: 39 bases, framed from base 1. The library was generated by 5' RACE. The instrument was a NextSeq 500. The TCR library protocol attached unique molecular identifiers to individual cDNA molecules to correct for sequencing error and PCR bias. Both TCR alpha and beta chains were sequenced, and tight co-correlation was observed between alpha and beta sequence abundances in each sample. Processing in the source paper ran as follows. Decombinator V4 was used to annotate TCR sequences for V gene, J gene and CDR3. TCRs were defined as expanded if a significant change between any two time points was detected under a Poisson model with p below 0.0001. Abundances of TCRs were expressed as counts per million after normalisation to the total number of TCRs sequenced in each sample. MAIT TCRs were defined by TRAV1-2 paired with TRAJ12, TRAJ20 or TRAJ33, and iNKT TCRs by TRAV10 paired with TRAJ18. VDJdb, accessed 1 November 2021, was searched for CMV, EBV and SARS-CoV-2 annotated TCRs, excluding TCRs annotated for multiple antigens. The public reads were reprocessed in TCRdb via fastp at Q25 and MiXCR, keeping in-frame beta chains. Under each unique CDR3 protein, matching rows form one entry showing the most common genes and DNA. In this record, the V and J calls reflect TCRdb's handling and not the investigators' own analysis. Recorded for this sample are 45,000 to 55,000 distinct CDR3 sequences; around a tenth of them occurred a single time. 9.5% to 13% of the sample belongs to the ten largest clones.

The clonotype originates from an adult who was a healthcare worker with PCR-confirmed SARS-CoV-2 infection or an uninfected control (not recorded which). The specimen sequenced was whole blood. Here the chain combines TRBV6-5 and TRBJ2-2, and 8 junction bases match TRBD1. The CDR3 protein sequence reads: CASSRQGPGELFF. The nucleotide sequence reads as follows: TGTGCCAGCAGTCGACAGGGGCCCGGGGAGCTGTTTTTT.